There are a few counts of the clone carrying this T cell receptor (beta chain). Its matching antigen is unknown. This specimen belongs to a study of T cell repertoires in cytomegalovirus infection. Study details: Signatures in public TCR beta sequences pointed to both CMV infection and matching HLA type. Broader study findings: HLA-C-restricted, CMV-specific TCR beta clonotypes were dominant ex vivo.

Germline trimming cut 7 bases from V and 6 bases from J; bases unmatched to any gene: 4. CDR3 length equals 13 residues. CDR1 is MNHEY and CDR2 is SVGEGT in the germline V gene. TCRdb itself ran the reads through MiXCR, one entry per CDR3 protein. Here the sample spans 650,000 to 900,000 distinct CDR3 sequences, under 35% being singletons. V is TRBV6-2 or TRBV6-3 and J is TRBJ2-2; 8 positions agree with TRBD2. Sequencing used cultured CD8+ T cells from PBMCs, obtained from culture after CMV antigen stimulation. The receptor comes from a human donor in good health (CMV status not recorded). Some clones in this sample may be carry-over from other donors' samples. The CDR3 bases are TGTGCCAGCAACCCGGGGGGGGCCGGGGAGCTGTTTTTT. Encoded protein: CASNPGGAGELFF.